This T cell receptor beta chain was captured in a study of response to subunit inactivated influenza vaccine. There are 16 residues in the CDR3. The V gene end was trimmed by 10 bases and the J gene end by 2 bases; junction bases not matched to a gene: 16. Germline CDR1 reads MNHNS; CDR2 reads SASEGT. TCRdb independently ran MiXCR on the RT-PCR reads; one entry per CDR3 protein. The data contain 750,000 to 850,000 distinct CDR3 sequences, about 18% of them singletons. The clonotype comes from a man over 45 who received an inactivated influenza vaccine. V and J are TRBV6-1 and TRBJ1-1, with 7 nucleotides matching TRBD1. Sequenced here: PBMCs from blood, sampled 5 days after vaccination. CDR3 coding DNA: TGTGCCACCCGACCGTTTTCGGGACAGACAAACACTGAAGCTTTCTTT. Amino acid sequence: CATRPFSGQTNTEAFF.